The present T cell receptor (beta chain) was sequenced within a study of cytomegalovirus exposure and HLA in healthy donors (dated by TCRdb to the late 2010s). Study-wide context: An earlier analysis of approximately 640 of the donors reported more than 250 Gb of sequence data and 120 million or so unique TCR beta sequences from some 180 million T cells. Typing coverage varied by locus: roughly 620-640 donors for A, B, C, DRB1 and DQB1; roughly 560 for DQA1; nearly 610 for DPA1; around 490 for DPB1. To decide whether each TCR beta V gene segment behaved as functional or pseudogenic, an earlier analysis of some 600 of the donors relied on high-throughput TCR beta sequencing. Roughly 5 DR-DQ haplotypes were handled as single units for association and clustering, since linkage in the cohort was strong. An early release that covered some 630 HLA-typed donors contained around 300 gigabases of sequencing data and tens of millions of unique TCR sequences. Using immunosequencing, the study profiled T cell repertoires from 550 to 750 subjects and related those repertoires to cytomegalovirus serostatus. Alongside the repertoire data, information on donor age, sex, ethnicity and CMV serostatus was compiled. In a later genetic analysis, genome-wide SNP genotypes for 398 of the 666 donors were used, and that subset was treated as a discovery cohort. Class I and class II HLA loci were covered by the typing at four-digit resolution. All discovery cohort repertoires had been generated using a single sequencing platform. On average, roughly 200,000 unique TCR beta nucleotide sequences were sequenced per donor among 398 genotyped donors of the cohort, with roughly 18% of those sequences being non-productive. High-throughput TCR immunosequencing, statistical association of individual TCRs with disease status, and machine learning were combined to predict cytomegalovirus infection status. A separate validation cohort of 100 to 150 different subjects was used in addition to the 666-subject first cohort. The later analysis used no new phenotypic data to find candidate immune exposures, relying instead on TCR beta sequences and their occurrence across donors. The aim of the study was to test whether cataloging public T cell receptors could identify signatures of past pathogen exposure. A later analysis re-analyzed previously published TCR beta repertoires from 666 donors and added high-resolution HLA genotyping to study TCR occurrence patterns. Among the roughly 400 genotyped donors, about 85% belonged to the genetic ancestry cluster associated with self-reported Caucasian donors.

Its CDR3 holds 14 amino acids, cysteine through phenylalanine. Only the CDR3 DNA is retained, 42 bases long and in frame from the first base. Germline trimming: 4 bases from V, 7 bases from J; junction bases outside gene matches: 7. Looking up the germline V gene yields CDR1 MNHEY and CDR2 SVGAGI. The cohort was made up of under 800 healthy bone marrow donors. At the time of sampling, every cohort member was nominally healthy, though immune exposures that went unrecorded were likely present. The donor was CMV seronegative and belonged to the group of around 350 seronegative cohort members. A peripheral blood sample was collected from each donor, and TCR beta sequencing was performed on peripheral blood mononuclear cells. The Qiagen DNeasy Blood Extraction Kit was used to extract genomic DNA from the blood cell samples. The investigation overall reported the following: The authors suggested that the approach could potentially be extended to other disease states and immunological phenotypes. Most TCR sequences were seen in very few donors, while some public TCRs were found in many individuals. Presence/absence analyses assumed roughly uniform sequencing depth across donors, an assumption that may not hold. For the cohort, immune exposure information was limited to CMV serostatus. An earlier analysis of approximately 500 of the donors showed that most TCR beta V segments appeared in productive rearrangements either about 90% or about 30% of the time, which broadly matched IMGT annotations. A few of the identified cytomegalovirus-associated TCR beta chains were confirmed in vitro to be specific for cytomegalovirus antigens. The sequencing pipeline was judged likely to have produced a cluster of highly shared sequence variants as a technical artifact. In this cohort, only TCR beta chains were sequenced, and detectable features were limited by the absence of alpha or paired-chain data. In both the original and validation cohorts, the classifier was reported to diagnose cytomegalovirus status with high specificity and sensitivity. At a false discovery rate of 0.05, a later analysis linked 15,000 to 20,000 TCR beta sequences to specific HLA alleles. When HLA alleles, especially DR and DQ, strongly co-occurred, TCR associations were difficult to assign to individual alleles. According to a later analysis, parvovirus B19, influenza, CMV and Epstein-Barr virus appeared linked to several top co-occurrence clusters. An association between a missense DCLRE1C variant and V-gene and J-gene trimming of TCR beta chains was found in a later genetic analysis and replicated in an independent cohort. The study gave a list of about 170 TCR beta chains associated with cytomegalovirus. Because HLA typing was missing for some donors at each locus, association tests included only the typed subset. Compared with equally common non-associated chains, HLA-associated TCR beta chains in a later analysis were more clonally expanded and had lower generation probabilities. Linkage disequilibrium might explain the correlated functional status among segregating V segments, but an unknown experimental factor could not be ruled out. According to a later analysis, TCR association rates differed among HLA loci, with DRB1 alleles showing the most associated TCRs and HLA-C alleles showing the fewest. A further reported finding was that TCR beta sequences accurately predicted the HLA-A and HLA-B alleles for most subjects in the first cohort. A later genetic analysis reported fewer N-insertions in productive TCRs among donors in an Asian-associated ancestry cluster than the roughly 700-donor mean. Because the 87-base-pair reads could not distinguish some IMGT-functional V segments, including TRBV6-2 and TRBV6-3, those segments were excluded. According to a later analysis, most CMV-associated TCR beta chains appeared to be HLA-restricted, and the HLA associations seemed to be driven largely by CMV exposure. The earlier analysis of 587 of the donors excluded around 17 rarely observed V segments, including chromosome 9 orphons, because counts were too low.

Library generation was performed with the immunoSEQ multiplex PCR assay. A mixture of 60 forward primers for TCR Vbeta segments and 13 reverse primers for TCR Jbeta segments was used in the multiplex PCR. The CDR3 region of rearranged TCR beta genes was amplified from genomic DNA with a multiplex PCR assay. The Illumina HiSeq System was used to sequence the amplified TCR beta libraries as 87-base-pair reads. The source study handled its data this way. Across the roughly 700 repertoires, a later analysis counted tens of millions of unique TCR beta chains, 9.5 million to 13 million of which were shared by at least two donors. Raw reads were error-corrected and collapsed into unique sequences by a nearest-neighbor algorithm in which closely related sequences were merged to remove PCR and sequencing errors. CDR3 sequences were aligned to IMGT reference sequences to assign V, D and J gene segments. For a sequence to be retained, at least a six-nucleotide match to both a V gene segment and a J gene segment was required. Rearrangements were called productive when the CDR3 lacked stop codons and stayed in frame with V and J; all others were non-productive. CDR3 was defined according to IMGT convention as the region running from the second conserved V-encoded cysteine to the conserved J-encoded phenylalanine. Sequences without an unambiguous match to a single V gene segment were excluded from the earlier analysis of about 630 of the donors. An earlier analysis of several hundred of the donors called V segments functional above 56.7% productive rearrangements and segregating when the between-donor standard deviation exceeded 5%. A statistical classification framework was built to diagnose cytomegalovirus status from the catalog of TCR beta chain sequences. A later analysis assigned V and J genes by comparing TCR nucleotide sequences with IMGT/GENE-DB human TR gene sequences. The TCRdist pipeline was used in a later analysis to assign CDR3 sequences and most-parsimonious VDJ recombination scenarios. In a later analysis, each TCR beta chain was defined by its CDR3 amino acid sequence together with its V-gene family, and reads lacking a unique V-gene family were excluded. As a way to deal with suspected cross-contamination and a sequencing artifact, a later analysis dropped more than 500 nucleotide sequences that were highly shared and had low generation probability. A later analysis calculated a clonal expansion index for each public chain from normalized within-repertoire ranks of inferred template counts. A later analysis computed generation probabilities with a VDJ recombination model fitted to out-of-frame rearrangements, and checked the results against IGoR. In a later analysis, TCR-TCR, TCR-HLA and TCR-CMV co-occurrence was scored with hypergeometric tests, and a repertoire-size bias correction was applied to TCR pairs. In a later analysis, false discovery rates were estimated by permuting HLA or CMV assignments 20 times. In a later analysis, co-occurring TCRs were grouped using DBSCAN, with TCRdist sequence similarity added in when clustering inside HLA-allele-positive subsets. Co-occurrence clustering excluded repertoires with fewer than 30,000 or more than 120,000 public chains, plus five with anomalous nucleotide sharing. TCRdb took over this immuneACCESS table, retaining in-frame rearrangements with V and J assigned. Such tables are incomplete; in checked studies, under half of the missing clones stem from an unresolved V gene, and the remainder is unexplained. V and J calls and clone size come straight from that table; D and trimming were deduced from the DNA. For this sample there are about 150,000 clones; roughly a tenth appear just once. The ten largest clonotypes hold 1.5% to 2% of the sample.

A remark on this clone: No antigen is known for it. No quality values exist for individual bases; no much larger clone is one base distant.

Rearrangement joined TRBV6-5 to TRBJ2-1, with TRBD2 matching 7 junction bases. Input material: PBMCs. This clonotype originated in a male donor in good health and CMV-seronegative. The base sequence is TGTGCCAGCAGTTCTATCCGGGAGGTAAATGAGCAGTTCTTC. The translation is CASSSIREVNEQFF.